Below are 2 T cell receptor beta chains sequenced from a single sample in a study of blood T cell repertoires in COVID-19. The protocol was immunoSEQ multiplex PCR, while the TCRdb copy is restricted to in-frame clones and leaves out a portion. The data show 52,000 or so clones, about 89% seen once. The sample was peripheral blood. These receptor sequences come from a human donor in a cohort sampled during active COVID-19.

The chain couples TRBV27 to TRBJ2-3; 10 bases are shared with TRBD2. The CDR3 consists of 15 residues. V gave up 6 bases and J gave up 5 bases; unmatched junction bases: 8. CDR1 MNHEY and CDR2 SMNVEV come from the germline V gene (reference sequence). CDR3 nucleotide sequence: TGTGCCAGCAGGCTAGCGGGGGCGGTAAGAGATACGCAGTATTTT. Protein sequence: CASRLAGAVRDTQYF.

This chain uses TRBV3-1 (or the pseudogene TRBV3-2) with TRBJ2-1; 13 nucleotides align to TRBD2. Germline CDR1 reads LGHDT; CDR2 reads YNNKEL (reference sequence). The CDR3 consists of 17 residues. V was clipped by 3 bases and J by 9 bases; unmatched bases: 11. CDR3 region: CASSHATSGGAPGEQFF. In DNA form, the CDR3 reads TGTGCCAGCAGCCACGCAACTAGCGGGGGGGCCCCCGGTGAGCAGTTCTTC.